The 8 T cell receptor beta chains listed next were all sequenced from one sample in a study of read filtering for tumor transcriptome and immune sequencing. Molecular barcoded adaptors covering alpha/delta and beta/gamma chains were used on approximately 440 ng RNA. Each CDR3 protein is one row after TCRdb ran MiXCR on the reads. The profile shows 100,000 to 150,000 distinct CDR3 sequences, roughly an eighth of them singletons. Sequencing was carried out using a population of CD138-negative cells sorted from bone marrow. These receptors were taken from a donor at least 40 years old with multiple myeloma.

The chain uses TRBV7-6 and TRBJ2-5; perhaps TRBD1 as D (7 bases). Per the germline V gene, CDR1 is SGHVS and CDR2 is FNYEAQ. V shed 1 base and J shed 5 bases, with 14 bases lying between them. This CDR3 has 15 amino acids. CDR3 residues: CASSLVGQAGETQYF. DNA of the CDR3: TGTGCCAGCAGCTTAGTCGGACAGGCGGGGGAGACCCAGTACTTC.

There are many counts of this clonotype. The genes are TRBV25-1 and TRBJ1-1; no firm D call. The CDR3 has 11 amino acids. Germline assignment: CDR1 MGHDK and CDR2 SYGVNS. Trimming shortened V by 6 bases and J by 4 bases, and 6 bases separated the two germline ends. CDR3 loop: CASREGTEAFF. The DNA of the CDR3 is TGTGCCAGCAGGGAGGGCACTGAAGCTTTCTTT.

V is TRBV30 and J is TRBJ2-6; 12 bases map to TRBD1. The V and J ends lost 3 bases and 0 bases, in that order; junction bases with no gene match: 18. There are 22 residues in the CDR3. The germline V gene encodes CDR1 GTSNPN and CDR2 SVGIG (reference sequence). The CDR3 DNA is TGTGCCTGGAGCCCTAAGTTGGGACAGGGGGCTACGATCCGCTCTGGGGCCAACGTCCTGACTTTC. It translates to CAWSPKLGQGATIRSGANVLTF.

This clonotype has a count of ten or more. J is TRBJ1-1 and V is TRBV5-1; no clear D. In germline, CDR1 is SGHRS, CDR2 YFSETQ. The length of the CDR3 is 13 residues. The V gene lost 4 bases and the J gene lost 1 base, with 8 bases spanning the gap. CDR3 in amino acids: CASSPNANTEAFF. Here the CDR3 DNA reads TGCGCCAGCAGCCCTAACGCGAACACTGAAGCTTTCTTT.

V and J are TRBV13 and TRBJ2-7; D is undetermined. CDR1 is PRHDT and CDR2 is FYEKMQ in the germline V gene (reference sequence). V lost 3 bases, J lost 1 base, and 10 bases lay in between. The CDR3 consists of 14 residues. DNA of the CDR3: TGTGCCAGCAGCTTGGCTGGGCGGTCCTACGAGCAGTACTTC. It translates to CASSLAGRSYEQYF.

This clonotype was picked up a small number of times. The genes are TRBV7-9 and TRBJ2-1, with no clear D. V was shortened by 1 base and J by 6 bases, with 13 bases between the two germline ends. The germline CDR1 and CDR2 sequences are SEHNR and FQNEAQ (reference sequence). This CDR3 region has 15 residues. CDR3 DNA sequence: TGTGCCAGCAGCTTAGTCTATGGTTCCGGCAATGAGCAGTTCTTC. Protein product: CASSLVYGSGNEQFF.

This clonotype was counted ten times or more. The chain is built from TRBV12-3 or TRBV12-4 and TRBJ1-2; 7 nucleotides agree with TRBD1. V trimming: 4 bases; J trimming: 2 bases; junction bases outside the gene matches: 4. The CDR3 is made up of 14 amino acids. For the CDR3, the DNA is TGTGCCAGCAGTTGGGACAGTGAGAACTATGGCTACACCTTC. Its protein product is CASSWDSENYGYTF.

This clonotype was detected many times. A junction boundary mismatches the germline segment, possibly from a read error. The CDR3, as DNA: TGTGCCAGCAGTCCACCCAGGACCAAGAACGCCGGGGAGCTGTTTTTT. Its translation: CASSPPRTKNAGELFF. The rearrangement uses TRBV6-1 and TRBJ2-2; D remains unclear. CDR1 and CDR2 from the germline V gene are MNHNS and SASEGT. CDR3 length: 16 amino acids.